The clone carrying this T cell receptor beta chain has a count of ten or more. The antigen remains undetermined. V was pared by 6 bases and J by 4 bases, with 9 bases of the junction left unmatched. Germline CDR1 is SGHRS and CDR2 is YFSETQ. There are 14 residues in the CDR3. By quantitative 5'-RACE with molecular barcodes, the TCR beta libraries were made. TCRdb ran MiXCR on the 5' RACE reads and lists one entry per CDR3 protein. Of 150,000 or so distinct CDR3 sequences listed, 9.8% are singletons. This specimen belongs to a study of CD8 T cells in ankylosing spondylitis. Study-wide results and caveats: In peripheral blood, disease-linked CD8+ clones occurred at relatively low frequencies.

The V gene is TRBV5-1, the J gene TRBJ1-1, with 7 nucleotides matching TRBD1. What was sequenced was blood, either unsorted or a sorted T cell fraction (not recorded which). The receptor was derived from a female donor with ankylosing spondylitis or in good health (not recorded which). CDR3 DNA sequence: TGCGCCAGCACCAGACCGACAGGGAGCACTGAAGCTTTCTTT. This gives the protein CASTRPTGSTEAFF.